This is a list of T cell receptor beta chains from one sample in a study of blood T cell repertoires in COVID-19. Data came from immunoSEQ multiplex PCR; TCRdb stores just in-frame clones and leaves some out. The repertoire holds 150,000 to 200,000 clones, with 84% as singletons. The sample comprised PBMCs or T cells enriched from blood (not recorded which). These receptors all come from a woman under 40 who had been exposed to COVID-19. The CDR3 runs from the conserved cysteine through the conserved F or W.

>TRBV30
CAWSVLAGAGELFF
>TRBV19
CASSDRASGNTIYF
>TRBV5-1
CASSKGQDAYGYTF
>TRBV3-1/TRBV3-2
CASSTPGQPSYGYTF
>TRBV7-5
CARQERSGNTIYF
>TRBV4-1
CASSQDLGRGSTGELFF
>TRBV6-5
CASASQQGTYEQYF
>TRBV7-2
CASSLRPLAVPNEQFF
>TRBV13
CASSLGGGLDTQYF
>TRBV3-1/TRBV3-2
CASSQAAGHGYTF
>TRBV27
CASSEGTGSSPLHF
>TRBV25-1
CASSGGTGGNTEAFF
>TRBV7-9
CASSLVGGLLPLEQYF
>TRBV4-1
CASSQDNRVGYTF
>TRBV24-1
CATTGLDRKNTEAFF
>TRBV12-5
CASGPLAADTQYF
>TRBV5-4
CASSLVSVGTDTQYF
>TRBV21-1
CASSKGGDRGEKLFF
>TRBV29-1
CSVDRGGKLFF
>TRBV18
CASSDQGGNQPQHF
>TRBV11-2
CASSPGTGGNTIYF
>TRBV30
CARGGDTTPLHF
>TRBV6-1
CASSEALGQGGYGYTF
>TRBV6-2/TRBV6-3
CASSYLAGGPSGPRNTQYF
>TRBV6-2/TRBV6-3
CASSYGLAGPDTQYF
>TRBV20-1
CSASGVTSGDVRGELFF
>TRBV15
CATSGTSGGAYNEQFF
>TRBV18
CASSYTREQYF
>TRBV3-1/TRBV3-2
CASSPRQGYGYTF
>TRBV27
CASSWREPGSGNTIYF
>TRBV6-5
CASSQGPAKNIQYF
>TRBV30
CAWTPDRDYGYTF
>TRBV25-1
CASSQSGVYEQYF
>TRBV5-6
CASSLPLGGGYTF
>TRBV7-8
CASRDTGLVTEAFF
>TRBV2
CASSDRANQPQHF
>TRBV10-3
CAISGLGGETQYF
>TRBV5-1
CASGDGTSGGSRLWTQYF
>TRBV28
CASSLLGPGGYNEQFF
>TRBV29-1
CSVGTGGNTIYF
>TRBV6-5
CASSPTERETQYF
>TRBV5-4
CASSFMGSGGADTQYF
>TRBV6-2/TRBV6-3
CASSYNLAVGELFF
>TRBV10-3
CAIGTGVGQPQHF
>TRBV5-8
CASSLVQGTYEQYF
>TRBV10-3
CAISEAGKYLEAFF
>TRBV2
CASSEARVGTEAFF
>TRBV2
CASSYSGGGLYEQYF
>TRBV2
CASRGNSPLHF
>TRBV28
CASSATSGGIETQYF
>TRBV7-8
CASSLAWGATEAFF
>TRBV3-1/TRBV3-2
CASSQDRSYEQYF